A selection of T cell receptor beta chains follows, all from one sample in a study of blood T cell repertoires in COVID-19. Method: immunoSEQ multiplex PCR; TCRdb's copy keeps in-frame clones and lacks some. The table records approximately 250,000 clones, 75% to 90% of them present only once. What was sequenced was PBMCs or T cells enriched from blood (not recorded which). Receptors originate from a woman aged 25 to 45 with acute COVID-19. CDR3s include the opening cysteine and the closing phenylalanine or tryptophan. The D gene is left open where the match is weak. The size field is filled for only some rows; it gives once, few, many or a size class.

CDR3 DNA	CDR3 protein	V gene	J gene	clone size	D gene
TGTGCCTCAGGGGAGGGACAGGACTCTTCTGAAGCTTTCTTT	CASGEGQDSSEAFF	TRBV6-5	TRBJ1-1	-	TRBD1
TGCGCCAGCAGTTCCGGGGGGCTTGGCGAAAAACTGTTTTTT	CASSSGGLGEKLFF	TRBV5-1	TRBJ1-4	-	-
TGCGCCAGCAGCTTGGGTGAGGTCAATCAGCCCCAGCATTTT	CASSLGEVNQPQHF	TRBV5-1	TRBJ1-5	-	-
TGTGCCAGCAGCCCTCCGAACTCGATGGACAGGGCTGAAGCTTTCTTT	CASSPPNSMDRAEAFF	TRBV4-2	TRBJ1-1	-	TRBD1
TGTGCCAGCAGCTTTTCAGTCGGGGAGCTGTTTTTT	CASSFSVGELFF	TRBV11-2	TRBJ2-2	-	-
TGTGCCAGCAGCGGGACACCCAATCAGCCCCAGCATTTT	CASSGTPNQPQHF	TRBV7-2	TRBJ1-5	once	-
TGTGCCAGCAGTGAAGTTCTTGAAAAACTGTTTTTT	CASSEVLEKLFF	TRBV2	TRBJ1-4	-	-
TGTGCCACCAGTGGTCTTACAGGGGACAACACCGGGGAGCTGTTTTTT	CATSGLTGDNTGELFF	TRBV24-1	TRBJ2-2	once	TRBD1
TGTGCCAGCAGCCGATGGACTAGCGGGAGGGCCGAGCAGTACTTC	CASSRWTSGRAEQYF	TRBV5-4	TRBJ2-7	-	TRBD2
TGTGCCAGCAGCGTCAGGCTCGACAGTCCATTAGGCCAGTTCTTC	CASSVRLDSPLGQFF	TRBV9	TRBJ2-1	-	-
TGCGCCAGCAGCCAATTGACAGGGGATGGCACTGAAGCTTTCTTT	CASSQLTGDGTEAFF	TRBV4-3	TRBJ1-1	-	TRBD1
TGTGCCAGCTCACTCCGGGACACGGGGGGGAACATTCAGTACTTC	CASSLRDTGGNIQYF	TRBV18	TRBJ2-4	-	TRBD2